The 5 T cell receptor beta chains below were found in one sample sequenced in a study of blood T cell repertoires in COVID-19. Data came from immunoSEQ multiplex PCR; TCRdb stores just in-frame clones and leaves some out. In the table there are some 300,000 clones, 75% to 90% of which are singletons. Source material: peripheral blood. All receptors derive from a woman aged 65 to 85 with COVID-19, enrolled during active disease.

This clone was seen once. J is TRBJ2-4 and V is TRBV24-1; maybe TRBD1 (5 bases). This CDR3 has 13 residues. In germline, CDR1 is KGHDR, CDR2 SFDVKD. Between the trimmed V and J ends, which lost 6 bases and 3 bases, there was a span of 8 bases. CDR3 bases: TGTGCCACCAGTCAGGGTTTCAAAAACATTCAGTACTTC. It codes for CATSQGFKNIQYF.

For the CDR3, the DNA is TGTGCCAGCAGCTTCAGGCCAGGGGCTAGTCCCAGGGGAAACACCATATATTTT. The encoded protein is CASSFRPGASPRGNTIYF. This chain connects TRBV7-8 to TRBJ1-3; D possibly corresponds to TRBD1 (6 bases). Germline V gene data show CDR1 as SGHVS and CDR2 as FQNEAQ. V shed 3 bases and J shed 4 bases, with 22 bases lying between them. CDR3 length: 18 residues.

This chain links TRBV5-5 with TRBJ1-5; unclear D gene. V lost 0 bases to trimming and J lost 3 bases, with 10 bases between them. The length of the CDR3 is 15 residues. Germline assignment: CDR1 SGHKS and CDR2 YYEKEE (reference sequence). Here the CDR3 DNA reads TGTGCCAGCAGCTTGGCCATGGCAGTCAATCAGCCCCAGCATTTT. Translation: CASSLAMAVNQPQHF.

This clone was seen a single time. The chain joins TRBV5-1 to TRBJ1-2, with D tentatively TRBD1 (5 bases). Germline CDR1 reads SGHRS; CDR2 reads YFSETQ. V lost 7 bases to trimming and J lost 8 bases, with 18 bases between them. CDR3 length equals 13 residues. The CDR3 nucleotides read TGCGCCAGCGCCAGAGGTCAGGGTGGAGGCTACACCTTC. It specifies CASARGQGGGYTF.

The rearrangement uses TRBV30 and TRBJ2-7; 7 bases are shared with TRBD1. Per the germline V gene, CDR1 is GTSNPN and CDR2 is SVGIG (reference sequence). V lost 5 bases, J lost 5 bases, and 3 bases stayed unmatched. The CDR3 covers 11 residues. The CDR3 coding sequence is TGTGCCTGGTCGCAGGGGGACGAGCAGTACTTC. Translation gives CAWSQGDEQYF.